These T cell receptor beta chains were read from a single sample in a study of blood T cell repertoires in COVID-19. Method: immunoSEQ multiplex PCR; TCRdb's copy keeps in-frame clones and lacks some. The table lists under 50,000 clones, about four fifths of them singletons. The sample taken for sequencing was peripheral blood. The receptors originated from an elderly man with active or convalescent COVID-19. The CDR3 runs from the conserved cysteine through the conserved F or W. The D gene is left open where the match is weak. Some rows have no size entry. The others give once, few or many, or a class for an expanded clone.

>TRBD1|TRBJ1-5|NA|TRBV2
CASSDGTGGNQPQHF
TGTGCCAGCAGTGACGGGACAGGGGGCAATCAGCCCCAGCATTTT
>TRBD1|TRBJ1-5|NA|TRBV10-1
CARGQRGSYSNQPQHF
TGCGCCAGGGGACAGAGGGGATCTTATAGCAATCAGCCCCAGCATTTT
>TRBD1|TRBJ2-7|NA|TRBV6-5
CASSYSGQGGEQYF
TGTGCCAGCAGTTACTCGGGACAGGGGGGCGAGCAGTACTTC
>TRBD2|TRBJ2-1|NA|TRBV9
CASSLAGAPSWEQFF
TGTGCCAGCAGCTTAGCGGGAGCCCCTAGTTGGGAGCAGTTCTTC
>NA|TRBJ2-1|NA|TRBV11-2
CASNKNGGNEQFF
TGTGCCAGCAACAAAAACGGGGGAAATGAGCAGTTCTTC
>NA|TRBJ2-7|NA|TRBV7-6
CASSLVGDSYEQYF
TGTGCCAGCAGCTTAGTCGGGGACTCCTACGAGCAGTACTTC
>TRBD2|TRBJ2-2|NA|TRBV7-8
CASRGLPRGAGELFF
TGTGCCAGCAGAGGGCTCCCCCGGGGGGCCGGGGAGCTGTTTTTT
>TRBD2|TRBJ2-5|NA|TRBV7-2
CASSFTSGGPSGTQYF
TGTGCCAGCAGCTTTACTAGCGGGGGCCCATCCGGGACCCAGTACTTC
>TRBD1|TRBJ1-2|NA|TRBV5-6
CASSPPGQGSLDHGYTF
TGTGCCAGCAGCCCCCCCGGACAGGGGTCCCTGGATCATGGCTACACCTTC
>NA|TRBJ2-7|once|TRBV12-3/TRBV12-4
CASSRMRYEQYF
TGTGCCAGCAGTCGGATGCGGTACGAGCAGTACTTC
>TRBD1|TRBJ2-7|NA|TRBV27
CASRTGGSEQYF
TGTGCCAGCAGAACAGGGGGCAGCGAGCAGTACTTC
>TRBD1|TRBJ2-2|few|TRBV13
CASSSYQGTGGFGGELFF
TGTGCCAGCAGCTCTTACCAAGGGACAGGGGGCTTTGGCGGGGAGCTGTTTTTT
>TRBD1|TRBJ2-7|few|TRBV19
CASSIQDRSYEQYF
TGTGCCAGTAGTATCCAGGACAGGTCCTACGAGCAGTACTTC
>TRBD1|TRBJ1-2|once|TRBV12-3/TRBV12-4
CASGPGQKYGYTF
TGTGCCAGCGGACCGGGACAGAAGTATGGCTACACCTTC
>NA|TRBJ2-1|few|TRBV5-4
CASSLGSRSSYNEQFF
TGTGCCAGCAGCTTGGGGTCTAGGTCCTCCTACAATGAGCAGTTCTTC
>NA|TRBJ2-7|few|TRBV12-3/TRBV12-4
CASSAGLSYEQYF
TGTGCCAGCAGTGCGGGACTTTCCTACGAGCAGTACTTC
>TRBD1|TRBJ1-4|NA|TRBV28
CASSQGQGTGKLFF
TGTGCCAGCAGTCAGGGACAGGGTACGGGAAAACTGTTTTTT
>TRBD1|TRBJ1-1|few|TRBV7-2
CASSLARQGEAFF
TGTGCCAGCAGCTTAGCGCGACAGGGGGAAGCTTTCTTT
>TRBD1|TRBJ1-5|few|TRBV28
CASSLRTGIQPQHF
TGTGCCAGCAGTCTCCGGACAGGGATTCAGCCCCAGCATTTT
>TRBD2|TRBJ2-3|NA|TRBV19
CASNGGGAEFTDTQYF
TGTGCCAGTAATGGCGGGGGGGCCGAGTTCACAGATACGCAGTATTTT
>TRBD1|TRBJ2-7|NA|TRBV7-9
CASSSRDRAYEQYF
TGTGCCAGCAGCTCCCGGGACAGAGCCTACGAGCAGTACTTC
>TRBD1|TRBJ2-1|NA|TRBV10-2
CASRERDRGYDEQFF
TGCGCCAGCAGAGAGAGGGACAGGGGGTACGATGAGCAGTTCTTC
>NA|TRBJ2-7|NA|TRBV6-5
CASSTGTPEWEQYF
TGTGCCAGCAGTACCGGGACACCCGAGTGGGAGCAGTACTTC
>TRBD2|TRBJ2-2|NA|TRBV6-5
CASSFVAGRSGELFF
TGTGCCAGCAGTTTCGTAGCGGGGAGATCCGGGGAGCTGTTTTTT
>NA|TRBJ1-5|NA|TRBV28
CASSPSKDSNQPQHF
TGTGCCAGCAGTCCATCTAAAGATAGCAATCAGCCCCAGCATTTT
>TRBD1|TRBJ2-7|NA|TRBV18
CASSGGRQGYEQYF
TGTGCCAGCTCAGGGGGTCGACAGGGGTACGAGCAGTACTTC
>NA|TRBJ1-1|few|TRBV7-2
CASSDRTEMNTEAFF
TGTGCCAGCAGCGACAGGACAGAAATGAACACTGAAGCTTTCTTT
>NA|TRBJ1-6|NA|TRBV6-5
CASSYDDRPNSPLHF
TGTGCCAGCAGTTATGACGACAGACCCAATTCACCCCTCCACTTT
>NA|TRBJ2-2|NA|TRBV4-2
CASSLEGGRSGELFF
TGTGCCAGCAGCCTAGAGGGGGGGCGTTCCGGGGAGCTGTTTTTT
>TRBD2|TRBJ2-7|NA|TRBV7-2
CASSLVSGGASYEQYF
TGTGCCAGCAGCTTAGTCAGCGGGGGGGCCTCTTACGAGCAGTACTTC
>NA|TRBJ2-3|NA|TRBV7-3
CASSPSSHADTQYF
TGTGCCAGCAGCCCCTCTAGTCATGCAGATACGCAGTATTTT
>NA|TRBJ2-3|NA|TRBV29-1
CSVARGGDTDTQYF
TGCAGCGTCGCTAGGGGGGGGGACACAGATACGCAGTATTTT
>NA|TRBJ1-3|NA|TRBV9
CASSVSSGNTIYF
TGTGCCAGCAGCGTATCATCTGGAAACACCATATATTTT
>NA|TRBJ1-3|NA|TRBV7-6
CASSPARNSGNTIYF
TGTGCCAGCAGCCCAGCCAGGAACTCTGGAAACACCATATATTTT
>NA|TRBJ2-1|NA|TRBV11-3
CASKSSRDTPRDEQFF
TGTGCCAGCAAATCCTCCCGGGACACCCCACGGGATGAGCAGTTCTTC
>TRBD1|TRBJ1-4|once|TRBV6-1
CASSEPGQGDEKLFF
TGTGCCAGCAGTGAACCGGGACAGGGGGATGAAAAACTGTTTTTT
>NA|TRBJ2-2|NA|TRBV10-3
CAISDMTGELFF
TGTGCCATCAGTGACATGACCGGGGAGCTGTTTTTT
>NA|TRBJ2-2|NA|TRBV7-6
CASSLDPGTGELFF
TGTGCCAGCAGCTTAGATCCAGGGACCGGGGAGCTGTTTTTT
>NA|TRBJ1-3|few|TRBV20-1
CSASGTGSGNTIYF
TGCAGTGCTAGTGGTACAGGGTCTGGAAACACCATATATTTT
>NA|TRBJ2-2|few|TRBV12-3/TRBV12-4
CASTPGTHGELFF
TGTGCCAGCACCCCCGGGACACACGGGGAGCTGTTTTTT
>TRBD1|TRBJ1-2|NA|TRBV11-2
CASSPMISRTGADGYTF
TGTGCCAGCAGCCCGATGATTTCCCGTACAGGGGCGGATGGCTACACCTTC
>TRBD1|TRBJ1-6|few|TRBV10-3
CAISEYRDSYNSPLHF
TGTGCCATCAGTGAGTATCGGGACAGCTATAATTCACCCCTCCACTTT
>NA|TRBJ2-7|NA|TRBV5-1
CASSFGGSAYEQYF
TGCGCCAGCAGCTTTGGAGGTTCGGCCTACGAGCAGTACTTC
>TRBD2|TRBJ2-7|NA|TRBV6-2/TRBV6-3
CASSYSTSGKLYEQYF
TGTGCCAGCAGTTACTCTACTAGCGGGAAACTCTACGAGCAGTACTTC
>NA|TRBJ2-7|NA|TRBV4-3
CASSQDSISDEQYF
TGCGCCAGCAGCCAAGATTCCATTTCAGACGAGCAGTACTTC
>NA|TRBJ2-7|NA|TRBV2
CASSRGQFPSYEQYF
TGTGCCAGCAGTAGAGGACAGTTCCCCTCCTACGAGCAGTACTTC
>NA|TRBJ2-3|NA|TRBV7-9
CASTPAGAGGTDTQYF
TGTGCCAGCACCCCCGCAGGGGCGGGGGGCACAGATACGCAGTATTTT
>TRBD1|TRBJ1-1|once|TRBV4-1
CASSYGQEGEAFF
TGCGCCAGCAGCTACGGACAGGAGGGTGAAGCTTTCTTT
>TRBD2|TRBJ2-7|NA|TRBV5-1
CASSSGTSFYEQYF
TGCGCCAGCAGCTCCGGGACTAGTTTCTACGAGCAGTACTTC
>TRBD1|TRBJ1-5|NA|TRBV28
CASRDTGGHQPQHF
TGTGCCAGCAGGGACACAGGGGGCCATCAGCCCCAGCATTTT
>NA|TRBJ2-4|NA|TRBV19
CASSIGGDENIQYF
TGTGCCAGTAGTATAGGGGGGGACGAAAACATTCAGTACTTC
>TRBD2|TRBJ2-2|NA|TRBV6-6
CASSQIEPGLLAGGGTGELFF
TGTGCCAGCAGCCAGATCGAGCCGGGCCTCTTAGCGGGGGGCGGGACCGGGGAGCTGTTTTTT